The present T cell receptor beta chain was sequenced within a study of post-analysis software for immune sequencing data. Overall study: Progressive-relapsing, secondary progressive and relapsing-remitting multiple sclerosis were among the disease courses included.

Study observations and caveats: Five TRBV segments, including TRBV5-6, TRBV5-1 and TRBV20-1, were more frequent in patients than controls. Comparison with controls showed significantly lower normalized Chao1 diversity in multiple sclerosis patients.

The germline V and J ends were trimmed by 5 bases and 2 bases, with 16 bases remaining between them. CDR3 size: 15 residues. As to this clonotype: What it recognizes is unknown.

Libraries were made from TCR beta cDNA, and they carried unique molecular identifiers. T cells, roughly 0.95 to 10 million of them, yielded about 500,000 cDNA molecules. TCRdb ran MiXCR on the PCR reads and lists one entry per CDR3 protein. The table has hundreds of thousands of distinct CDR3 sequences, roughly 40% seen once. The sequence derives from a girl aged 5 to 17 with multiple sclerosis. Sequenced: blood. J is TRBJ2-7 and V is TRBV12-3 or TRBV12-4; either TRBD1 or TRBD2 may fit D (5 bases each). The CDR3 is CASSHTAGSPYEQYF. CDR3 nucleotides: TGTGCCAGCAGTCACACAGCAGGGAGCCCCTACGAGCAGTACTTC.